This T cell receptor beta chain was retrieved from a study of regulatory dendritic cells for organ transplantation. Findings and caveats of the study: Naive CD4+ and CD8+ repertoires were highly diverse; memory CD8+ was most oligoclonal. Mature dendritic cells appeared to drive more memory CD8+ clonal expansion than regulatory ones. The authors noted considerable between-person heterogeneity in alloreactive memory CD8+ cells.

Notes on this clone: Its matching antigen is unknown.

Produced via immunoSEQ multiplex PCR; TCRdb's table is partial and in-frame only. The table has 30,000 to 40,000 clones, about 89% seen once. Memory T cells were CD45RO+, naive were CD45RA+, sorted by FACS. Input material: naive CD4+ T cells from blood. Subset denoted: CD45RA+ naive T cells. This TCR came from a human donor in good health.

Written as DNA, the CDR3 is TGTGCCAGCATCATGGGGACAGGCGGTGAAGCTTTCTTT. This encodes CASIMGTGGEAFF. The chain employs TRBV2 and TRBJ1-1; 8 bases map to TRBD1. Germline-derived CDR1 and CDR2 are SNHLY and FYNNEI. V was clipped by 7 bases and J by 7 bases; unmatched bases: 8. The CDR3 extends over 13 amino acids.